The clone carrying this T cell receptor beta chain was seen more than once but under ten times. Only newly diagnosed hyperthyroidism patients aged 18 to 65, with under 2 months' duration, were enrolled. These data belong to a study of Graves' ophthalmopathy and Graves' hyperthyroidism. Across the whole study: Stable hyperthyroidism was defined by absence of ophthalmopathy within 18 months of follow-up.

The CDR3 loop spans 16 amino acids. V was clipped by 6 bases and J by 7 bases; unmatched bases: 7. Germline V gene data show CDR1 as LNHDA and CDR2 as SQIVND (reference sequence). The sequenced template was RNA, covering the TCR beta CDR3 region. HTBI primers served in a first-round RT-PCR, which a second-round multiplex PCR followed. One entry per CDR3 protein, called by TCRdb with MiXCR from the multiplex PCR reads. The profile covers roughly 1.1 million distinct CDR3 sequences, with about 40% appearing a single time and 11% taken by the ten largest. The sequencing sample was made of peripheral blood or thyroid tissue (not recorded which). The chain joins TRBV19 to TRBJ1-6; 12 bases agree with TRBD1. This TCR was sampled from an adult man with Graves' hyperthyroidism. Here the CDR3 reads CASSSLGTGGNSPLHF. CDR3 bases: TGTGCCAGTAGCTCCCTTGGGACAGGGGGCAATTCACCCCTCCACTTT.